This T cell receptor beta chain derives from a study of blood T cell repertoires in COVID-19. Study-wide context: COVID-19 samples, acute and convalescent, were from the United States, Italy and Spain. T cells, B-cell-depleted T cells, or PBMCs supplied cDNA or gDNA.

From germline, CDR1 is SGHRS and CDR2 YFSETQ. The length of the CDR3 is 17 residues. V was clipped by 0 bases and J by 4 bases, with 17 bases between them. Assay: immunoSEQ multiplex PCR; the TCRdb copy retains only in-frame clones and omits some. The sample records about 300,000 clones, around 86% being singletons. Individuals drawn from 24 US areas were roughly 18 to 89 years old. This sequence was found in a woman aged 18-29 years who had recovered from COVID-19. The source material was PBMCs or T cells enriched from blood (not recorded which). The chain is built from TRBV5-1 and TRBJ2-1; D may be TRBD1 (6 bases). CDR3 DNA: TGCGCCAGCAGCTTGGCCCTCGGCAGGGGTCTATACAATGAGCAGTTCTTC. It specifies CASSLALGRGLYNEQFF.